This T cell receptor (beta chain) is drawn from a study of blood T cell repertoires in COVID-19. Some clones are missing from TCRdb's copy, which holds only in-frame ones; the method was immunoSEQ multiplex PCR. The table has around 300,000 clones, 88% seen once. The germline V gene encodes CDR1 LNHDA and CDR2 SQIVND (reference sequence). The CDR3 runs 16 residues. Trimming removed 1 base from V and 6 bases from J; junction bases left unmatched: 9. The chain employs TRBV19 and TRBJ2-3, with 8 bases identical to TRBD2. The source of this sequence is an older woman in a cohort exposed to, infected with or recovered from COVID-19 (not recorded which). Material for sequencing was PBMCs or T cells enriched from blood (not recorded which). The CDR3 region is CASSIGPGGKSDTQYF. The CDR3 bases are TGTGCCAGTAGTATAGGACCGGGAGGGAAGTCGGATACGCAGTATTTT. Together with reference TRBV19 and TRBJ2-3, the CDR3 gives the full variable domain: DGGITQSPKYLFRKEGQNVTLSCEQNLNHDAMYWYRQDPGQGLRLIYYSQIVNDFQKGDIAEGYSVSREKKESFPLTVTSAQKNPTAFYLCASSIGPGGKSDTQYFGPGTRLTVL.